This T cell receptor beta chain was captured in a study of cytomegalovirus exposure and HLA in healthy donors. At the level of the study: Genotyping showed approximately 81% of 300 to 450 donors falling in the Caucasian-associated ancestry cluster.

In germline, CDR1 is SGHAT, CDR2 FQNNGV. The CDR3 covers 17 residues. Trimming cost V 1 base and J 2 bases, with 18 bases left between them. Study-wide findings and caveats: TCR beta sequences reportedly predicted most subjects' HLA-A and HLA-B alleles accurately. In a later analysis, HLA-associated TCR beta chains were more clonally expanded than equally common others.

Use of 60 Vbeta and 13 Jbeta primers characterized the PCR. Profiling relied on immunoSEQ multiplex PCR, and the TCRdb table lists in-frame clones only, not all of them. The table records 250,000 to 300,000 clones, approximately 84% of them present only once. As to this clone: Antigen: not known.

This clonotype was sampled from a woman aged 40-49 years in good health and CMV-seropositive. The sample consisted of PBMCs. The V call is TRBV11-2, the J call TRBJ2-7; no clear D gene. CDR3 sequence reads: CASSLGPRSLVPYEQYF. The CDR3 coding sequence is TGTGCCAGCAGCTTAGGCCCACGGAGTTTGGTGCCCTACGAGCAGTACTTC.